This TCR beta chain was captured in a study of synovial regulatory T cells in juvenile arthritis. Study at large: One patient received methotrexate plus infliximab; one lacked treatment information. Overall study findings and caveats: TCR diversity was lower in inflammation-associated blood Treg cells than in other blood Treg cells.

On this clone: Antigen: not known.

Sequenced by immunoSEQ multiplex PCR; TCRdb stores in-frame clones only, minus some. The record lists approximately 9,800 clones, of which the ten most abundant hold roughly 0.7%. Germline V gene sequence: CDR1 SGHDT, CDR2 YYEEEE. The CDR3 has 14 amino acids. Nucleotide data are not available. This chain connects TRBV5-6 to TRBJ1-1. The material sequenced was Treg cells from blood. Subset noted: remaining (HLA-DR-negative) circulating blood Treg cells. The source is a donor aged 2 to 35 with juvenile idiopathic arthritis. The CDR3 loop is CASSSRGRETQAFF.